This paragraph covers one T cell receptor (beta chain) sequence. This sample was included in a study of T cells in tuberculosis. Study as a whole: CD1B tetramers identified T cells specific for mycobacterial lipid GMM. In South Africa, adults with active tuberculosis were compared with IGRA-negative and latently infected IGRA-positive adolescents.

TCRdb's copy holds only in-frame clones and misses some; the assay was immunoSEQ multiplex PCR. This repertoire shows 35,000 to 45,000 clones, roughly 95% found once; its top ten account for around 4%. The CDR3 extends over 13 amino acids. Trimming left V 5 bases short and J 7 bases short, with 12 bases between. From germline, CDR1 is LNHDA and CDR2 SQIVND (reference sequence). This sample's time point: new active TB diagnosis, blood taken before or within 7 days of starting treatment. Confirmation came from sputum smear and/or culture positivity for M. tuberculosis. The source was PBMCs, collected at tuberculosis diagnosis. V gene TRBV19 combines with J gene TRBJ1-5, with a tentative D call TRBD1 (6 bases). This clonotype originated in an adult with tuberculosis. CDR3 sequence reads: CASSGTGLQPQHF. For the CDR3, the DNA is TGTGCCAGTAGTGGAACAGGGTTGCAGCCCCAGCATTTT.